This T cell receptor (beta chain) was identified in a study of neurological immune-mediated disorders. This CDR3 contains 15 residues. Germline loops: CDR1 DFQATT, CDR2 SNEGSKA (reference sequence). Trimming left V 3 bases short and J 7 bases short, with 22 bases between. Via MiXCR, TCRdb re-called the 5' RACE reads, giving one row per CDR3 protein. The sample includes 45,000 to 70,000 distinct CDR3 sequences, roughly 4.4% of them seen just once. This clonotype has more than one count but fewer than ten. PBMCs stored at -80 C, numbering 2 million, were the origin of the unsorted libraries. This receptor was taken from a man aged 50-59 years with multiple sclerosis. What was sequenced was PBMCs. The chain couples TRBV20-1 to TRBJ2-7; D gene ambiguous. CDR3 loop: CSASRIILDDPEQYF. As DNA, the CDR3 is TGCAGTGCTAGTCGGATAATTTTGGACGATCCAGAGCAGTACTTC.